Reported below is one T cell receptor (beta chain). The sample is drawn from a study of patients and donors after allogeneic stem cell transplantation. TCRdb processed the RT-PCR reads anew with MiXCR; each CDR3 protein has one entry. Of hundreds of thousands of distinct CDR3 sequences in the sample, approximately 16% were seen once. The CDR3 runs 15 residues. Trimming took 0 bases from V and 2 from J; bases not matched to a gene: 5. The germline gives CDR1 SGDLS, CDR2 YYNGEE. This TCR came from a human donor who was either an allogeneic HSCT recipient or a stem cell or donor lymphocyte infusion donor (not recorded which). It is not recorded whose cells these are; they may come from a transplant donor. The specimen sequenced was blood, either unsorted or a sorted T cell fraction (not recorded which). This sequence joins TRBV9 and TRBJ2-7; 7 bases match TRBD2. The CDR3 spells CASSVASGAAYEQYF. The CDR3 DNA sequence: TGTGCCAGCAGCGTAGCCAGCGGGGCTGCCTACGAGCAGTACTTC. The complete variable domain, with remaining parts taken from reference TRBV9 and TRBJ2-7, reads DSGVTQTPKHLITATGQRVTLRCSPRSGDLSVYWYQQSLDQGLQFLIQYYNGEERAKGNILERFSAQQFPDLHSELNLSSLELGDSALYFCASSVASGAAYEQYFGPGTRLTVT.